The 30 T cell receptor beta chains below come from one sample, sequenced in a study of blood T cells in healthy people across ages (dated by TCRdb to 2014 to 2015). Library generation was performed with 5' RACE. Instrument used: Illumina HiSeq 2500. A second about 7 to 12 cycle PCR used a sample-barcoded 5' primer and a J-beta primer mix. The raw public data were reprocessed by TCRdb itself: fastp quality trimming at Q25, MiXCR clonotype calling, in-frame beta chains only. Each CDR3 protein appears once, grouped with its most common genes and DNA. In this sample the table shows about 970,000 distinct CDR3 sequences, about 53% of which occur a single time. Roughly a fifth of the sample goes to the ten largest clones. Sequencing was performed on blood. These TCRs come from a woman aged 60-75 years in good health.

The genes are TRBV7-9 and TRBJ2-6; 9 bases line up with TRBD1. This CDR3 spans 19 amino acids. Germline values: CDR1 SEHNR, CDR2 FQNEAQ (reference sequence). Losses at the gene ends were 4 bases for V and 0 bases for J; bases not matched to a gene: 10. This CDR3 is CASSSRGGTGLSGANVLTF. The CDR3 DNA reads TGTGCCAGCAGCTCTAGGGGTGGGACAGGGCTCTCTGGGGCCAACGTCCTGACTTTC.

V gene TRBV4-2 combines with J gene TRBJ2-1; D unresolved. The CDR3 covers 16 residues. Germline CDR1 is LGHNA and CDR2 is YNFKEQ. The V gene lost 3 bases and the J gene lost 4 bases, with 16 bases spanning the gap. CDR3 sequence: CASSQGTRGRYNEQFF. For the CDR3, the DNA is TGTGCCAGCAGCCAGGGAACCCGCGGACGGTACAATGAGCAGTTCTTC.

CDR3 in amino acids: CSAGASARGLSIQYF. The CDR3 DNA is TGCAGTGCTGGCGCGTCAGCGAGGGGGCTGAGCATTCAGTACTTC. The genes are TRBV20-1 and TRBJ2-4, with 7 nucleotides matching TRBD1. The CDR3 totals 15 residues. Germline V gene lookup returns CDR1 DFQATT and CDR2 SNEGSKA (reference sequence). The J segment lost 9 bases and the V segment lost 5 bases, leaving 16 bases of the junction unmatched.

The chain uses TRBV29-1 and TRBJ2-2; 7 bases line up with TRBD1. The CDR3 has 14 residues. CDR1 is SQVTM, CDR2 ANQGSEA, per germline. V lost 7 bases to trimming and J lost 0 bases; unmatched junction nucleotides: 5. CDR3 in amino acids: CSAETGTNTGELFF. DNA for the CDR3: TGCAGCGCGGAGACAGGGACGAACACCGGGGAGCTGTTTTTT.

The genes are TRBV20-1 and TRBJ2-1; 8 bases are shared with TRBD2. The V and J ends lost 0 bases and 4 bases, in that order; junction bases with no gene match: 8. Germline CDR1 is DFQATT and CDR2 is SNEGSKA (reference sequence). The CDR3 spans 16 residues. CDR3 protein: CSARDGTRRRYNEQFF. As DNA, the CDR3 is TGCAGTGCTAGAGATGGGACTAGGAGGAGATACAATGAGCAGTTCTTC.

This clonotype was counted a few times. This chain links TRBV6-2 or TRBV6-3 with TRBJ2-7; D unresolved. V lost 4 bases and J 5 bases, leaving 6 bases between the germline ends. The CDR3 is 11 residues long. Germline CDR1 is MNHEY and CDR2 is SVGEGT. The CDR3 DNA reads as TGTGCCAGCAGTTCCCTTGACGAGCAGTACTTC. As protein: CASSSLDEQYF.

The chain is built from TRBV20-1 and TRBJ1-1; D might be TRBD1 (6 bases). The V end lost 1 base, the J end lost 1 base, and 13 bases lay between the germline ends. The CDR3 runs 15 residues. Germline V lookup: CDR1 DFQATT, CDR2 SNEGSKA (reference sequence). This CDR3 is CSARGASTGNTEAFF. CDR3 DNA: TGCAGTGCTAGAGGGGCCTCGACAGGGAACACTGAAGCTTTCTTT.

This chain connects TRBV4-1 to TRBJ2-5, with 8 bases fitting TRBD2. The trim removed 2 bases at V and 5 bases at J, leaving 7 bases unmatched. The CDR3 totals 15 residues. Germline V gene lookup returns CDR1 MGHRA and CDR2 YSYEKL. CDR3 amino acids: CASSQRSGSWETQYF. In nucleotides, the CDR3 is TGCGCCAGCAGCCAACGAAGCGGGAGTTGGGAGACCCAGTACTTC.

DNA for the CDR3: TGTGCCAGTAGTACGCCCAGGAACACCGGGGAGCTGTTTTTT. Protein product: CASSTPRNTGELFF. This chain uses TRBV19 with TRBJ2-2; D unresolved. The CDR3 sequence is 14 residues long. V was clipped by 4 bases and J by 1 base, with 7 bases between them. Germline values: CDR1 LNHDA, CDR2 SQIVND (reference sequence).

The CDR3, as DNA: TGTGCCAGCAGCTTGGGACTAGCGGGAGGCACCGGGGAGCTGTTTTTT. Its translation: CASSLGLAGGTGELFF. This chain uses TRBV7-3 with TRBJ2-2, with 15 bases matching TRBD2. Germline V lookup: CDR1 SGHTA, CDR2 FQGTGA. J lost 4 bases, V lost 3 bases, and 0 bases had no gene match. The CDR3 totals 16 residues. The variable domain in full, with the rest retrieved from reference TRBV7-3 and TRBJ2-2, is GAGVSQTPSNKVTEKGKYVELRCDPISGHTALYWYRQSLGQGPEFLIYFQGTGAADDSGLPNDRFFAVRPEGSVSTLKIQRTERGDSAVYLCASSLGLAGGTGELFFGEGSRLTVL.

J is TRBJ2-7 and V is TRBV5-1; 9 nucleotides align to TRBD1. Losses at the gene ends were 5 bases for V and 1 base for J; bases not matched to a gene: 4. This CDR3 spans 14 amino acids. The V gene's germline CDR1 is SGHRS and CDR2 YFSETQ. The CDR3 region is CASRGQGNSYEQYF. CDR3 in DNA: TGCGCCAGCAGGGGACAGGGCAATTCCTACGAGCAGTACTTC.

In the case of this clonotype: This clone may be a read error of a much larger clone one base away. This chain uses TRBV4-3 with TRBJ1-2, with D maybe TRBD1 (5 bases). Trimming removed 1 base at V and 5 bases at J, with 14 bases between. This CDR3 comprises 15 residues. Germline CDR1 is LGHNA and CDR2 is YSLEER. The CDR3 DNA is TGCGCCAGCAGCCAAGCCATCTGGGACCCATATGGCTACACCTTC. This codes for CASSQAIWDPYGYTF.

This clonotype has just a few counts. The CDR3 region is CASSLQGLRDGYTF. The CDR3 DNA reads as TGCGCCAGCAGCCTTCAGGGGCTTAGGGATGGCTACACCTTC. The chain combines TRBV4-3 with TRBJ1-2; a possible D gene is TRBD1 (6 bases). From germline, CDR1 is LGHNA and CDR2 YSLEER. CDR3 length: 14 residues. V was trimmed by 4 bases and J by 6 bases, leaving 15 bases between them.

J is TRBJ2-7 and V is TRBV7-9; no firm D call. Trimming cost V 2 bases and J 5 bases, with 19 bases left between them. There are 16 residues in the CDR3. Germline V lookup: CDR1 SEHNR, CDR2 FQNEAQ (reference sequence). In DNA form, the CDR3 reads TGTGCCAGCAGCTTAATCATCGGAAGGAATATCGACGAGCAGTACTTC. Translating gives CASSLIIGRNIDEQYF.

As concerns this clonotype: At one of its ends the junction is not consistent with the germline gene, which may arise from a read error. This chain links TRBV28 with TRBJ2-6, with D tentatively TRBD1 or TRBD2 (5 bases each). Germline V lookup: CDR1 MDHEN, CDR2 SYDVKM. The CDR3 spans 14 residues. The chain's CDR3 is CASRLGVGANDLTF. As DNA, the CDR3 is TGTGCCAGCAGGCTCGGGGTTGGGGCCAACGACCTGACTTTC.

The chain uses TRBV28 and TRBJ2-1, with 8 bases lining up with TRBD2. The CDR3 totals 14 residues. V trimming: 9 bases; J trimming: 6 bases; junction bases outside the gene matches: 10. CDR1 and CDR2 (germline): MDHEN, SYDVKM. Here the CDR3 reads CASQGTSSINEQFF. As DNA, the CDR3 is TGTGCCAGTCAAGGGACTAGTTCTATCAATGAGCAGTTCTTC.

The CDR3: CASSSLQGPNYNEQFF. In nucleotides, the CDR3 is TGTGCCAGCAGCTCGTTGCAGGGACCTAATTACAATGAGCAGTTCTTC. V gene TRBV7-9 combines with J gene TRBJ2-1; perhaps D is TRBD1 or TRBD2 (5 bases each). Germline lookup yields CDR1 SEHNR and CDR2 FQNEAQ (reference sequence). Trimming pared 4 bases from V and 4 bases from J, leaving 17 bases between. The CDR3 is 16 residues long.

This clonotype showed up just a few times. This chain connects TRBV27 to TRBJ2-7; 9 bases fit TRBD2. The end of the DNA fits TRBJ2-5 better, so the J call may be wrong. Germline values: CDR1 MNHEY, CDR2 SMNVEV (reference sequence). CDR3 length equals 15 residues. For the CDR3, the DNA is TGTGCCAGCAGTTCGCGGGAGGGCCGGGTAGAGACCCAGTACTTC. Its translation is CASSSREGRVETQYF.

About this clonotype itself: An end of the junction does not agree with germline; a read error may underlie this. This chain links TRBV5-1 with TRBJ2-3; TRBD2 matches 10 bases. This CDR3 spans 16 amino acids. Germline assignment: CDR1 SGHRS and CDR2 YFSETQ. CDR3 protein: CASRSGLAGATDTQYF. The CDR3 bases are TGCGCCAGCAGATCCGGGCTAGCGGGAGCCACAGATACGCAGTATTTC.

This chain connects TRBV28 to TRBJ2-7; the D gene is possibly TRBD2 (7 bases). The germline V and J ends were trimmed by 2 bases and 3 bases, with 11 bases remaining between them. CDR1 is MDHEN and CDR2 is SYDVKM in the germline V gene. This CDR3 has 14 residues. CDR3 nucleotide sequence: TGTGCCAGCAGTTTAACAGGGAGGGACTACGAGCAGTACTTC. The encoded protein is CASSLTGRDYEQYF.

The V call is TRBV3-1, the J call TRBJ2-5; TRBD2 is a possible D gene (6 bases). With 0 bases removed from V and 5 bases from J, the gap between germline ends came to 13 bases. Germline V gives CDR1 LGHDT, CDR2 YNNKEL (reference sequence). The CDR3 consists of 15 residues. CDR3 in amino acids: CASSQDGAGRETQYF. CDR3 nucleotide sequence: TGTGCCAGCAGCCAAGATGGCGCGGGACGGGAGACCCAGTACTTC.

The V gene is TRBV5-5, the J gene TRBJ2-7, with D possibly TRBD1 on 5 matching bases. The V end was cut by 2 bases, the J end by 4 bases, with 13 bases between. The CDR3 runs 14 residues. In germline, CDR1 is SGHKS, CDR2 YYEKEE (reference sequence). The CDR3 sequence is CASSFLFQGYEQYF. For the CDR3, the DNA is TGTGCCAGCAGCTTCCTTTTCCAGGGTTACGAGCAGTACTTC. The variable domain in full, with the rest retrieved from reference TRBV5-5 and TRBJ2-7, is DAGVTQSPTHLIKTRGQQVTLRCSPISGHKSVSWYQQVLGQGPQFIFQYYEKEERGRGNFPDRFSARQFPNYSSELNVNALLLGDSALYLCASSFLFQGYEQYFGPGTRLTVT.

Only one count was recorded for this clonotype. The chain is built from TRBV3-1 and TRBJ2-6; D uncertain. The CDR3 runs to 16 residues. Germline V lookup: CDR1 LGHDT, CDR2 YNNKEL (reference sequence). Trimming took off 1 base at V and 2 bases at J, with 9 bases between the two ends. The CDR3 sequence: CASSQGAGTGANVLTF. Here the CDR3 DNA reads TGTGCCAGCAGCCAAGGGGCAGGAACTGGGGCCAACGTCCTGACTTTC.

This clonotype was observed a few times. The genes are TRBV3-1 and TRBJ2-7, with D perhaps given as TRBD1 or TRBD2 (5 bases each). The germline V gene has CDR1 LGHDT and CDR2 YNNKEL (reference sequence). The CDR3 is 15 amino acids. Trimming stripped 3 bases from V and 3 bases from J, with 15 bases between. This CDR3 reads CASSHLGDGVYEQYF. CDR3 in DNA: TGTGCCAGCAGCCACCTTGGGGACGGCGTCTACGAGCAGTACTTC.

This chain links TRBV6-2 or TRBV6-3 with TRBJ2-7; D is undetermined. The CDR3 sequence is 12 residues long. Trimming left V 4 bases short and J 7 bases short, with 11 bases between. The germline gives CDR1 MNHEY, CDR2 SVGEGT. CDR3 loop: CASSWTLNEQYF. For the CDR3, the DNA is TGTGCCAGCAGTTGGACCCTCAATGAGCAGTACTTC.

This clonotype came up a few times. The rearrangement joins TRBV5-5 to TRBJ2-1, with D possibly matching TRBD2 (5 bases). Germline CDR1 reads SGHKS; CDR2 reads YYEKEE (reference sequence). Trimming left V 2 bases short and J 5 bases short, with 14 bases between. The CDR3 sequence is 15 residues long. The CDR3 sequence: CASSFRLADNNEQFF. DNA of the CDR3: TGTGCCAGCAGCTTCCGGCTAGCCGATAACAATGAGCAGTTCTTC.

The chain employs TRBV5-1 and TRBJ2-5, with D perhaps assigned TRBD1 or TRBD2 (5 bases each). Germline assignment: CDR1 SGHRS and CDR2 YFSETQ. The V and J ends lost 6 bases and 5 bases respectively, with 20 bases between them. The CDR3 is made up of 15 amino acids. The CDR3 sequence: CASILSGTRGETQYF. The DNA of the CDR3 is TGCGCCAGCATCCTATCCGGGACCCGTGGGGAGACCCAGTACTTC.

This chain uses TRBV20-1 with TRBJ1-5, with TRBD1 identical over 7 bases. CDR3 length equals 15 residues. From germline, CDR1 is DFQATT and CDR2 SNEGSKA (reference sequence). The J segment lost 5 bases and the V segment lost 6 bases, leaving 13 bases of the junction unmatched. The CDR3 protein is CSATLLRGSHQPQHF. CDR3 DNA: TGCAGTGCCACCTTACTCAGGGGGAGTCATCAGCCCCAGCATTTT.

The chain has TRBV7-7 and TRBJ2-2, with TRBD2 matching over 11 bases. This CDR3 has 16 amino acids. Germline V gene lookup returns CDR1 SSHAT and CDR2 FNYEAQ (reference sequence). V lost 5 bases to trimming and J lost 2 bases; unmatched junction nucleotides: 4. The chain's CDR3 is CASSRTSGLNTGELFF. The CDR3 DNA follows: TGTGCCAGCAGCCGGACTAGCGGGCTTAACACCGGGGAGCTGTTTTTT. The variable domain in full, with the rest retrieved from reference TRBV7-7 and TRBJ2-2, is GAGVSQSPRYKVTKRGQDVTLRCDPISSHATLYWYQQALGQGPEFLTYFNYEAQPDKSGLPSDRFSAERPEGSISTLTIQRTEQRDSAMYRCASSRTSGLNTGELFFGEGSRLTVL.

CDR3 sequence: CASRGAGQGKQYF. In nucleotides, the CDR3 is TGTGCCAGCAGAGGGGCTGGCCAAGGCAAGCAGTACTTC. The V and J genes are TRBV12-3 or TRBV12-4 and TRBJ2-7; D possibly corresponds to TRBD1 (5 bases). This CDR3 is built from 13 residues. V was pared by 6 bases and J by 8 bases, with 17 bases between.